The TCR beta chain under discussion was sequenced for a study of shared clonotypes between healthy human individuals (dated by TCRdb to the early 2020s). Looking at the study overall: The cohort included three men and two women between 18 and 49 years of age. The study deeply sequenced blood TCR repertoires of five healthy adults to estimate repertoire size and the extent of clonotype sharing between individuals. Libraries were prepared and TCR repertoires were sequenced by different laboratories using diverse techniques, in order to increase sequencing depth and limit assay-specific biases. Between about 0.9 and 8.9 billion PBMCs per donor were obtained by leukapheresis.

Using the deep immunoSEQ assay, TCR CDR3 regions were amplified from genomic DNA by multiplex PCR. Extracted genomic DNA from each cell subset was spread evenly across all wells of several immunoSEQ 96-well plates, with each plate serving as a replicate. For unsorted PBMC, about 270 ng of genomic DNA, equivalent to about 32,000 T cell genomes, went into each replicate PCR. Ten immunoSEQ deep assay plates were used to sequence the unsorted PBMC genomic DNA. The purified libraries were quantified using a Qubit 3.0 fluorometer, sized with a Bioanalyzer 2100, and then quantified again using the KAPA Library Quantification kit. Each immunoSEQ 96-well plate was sequenced on its own single-read 150-cycle Illumina NextSeq 550 flow cell. As for the authors' bioinformatics: Because the immunoSEQ output held only junctional sequences and lacked quality scores, the filtering could not match the filtering applied to full-length reads. Sequences were annotated with PyIR, a Python wrapper for IgBLAST v1.9, and V/J genes and CDR3 were assigned using IMGT germline references. Reads were removed for weak V/J assignments (E-value above 1e-6), missing CDR3, stop codons, out-of-frame junctions, or ambiguous translated residues. V3J clonotypes were defined as sequences sharing an identical inferred V gene, J gene, and CDR3 amino acid sequence. The percentage overlap between two repertoires was calculated by dividing the number of shared unique clonotypes by the size of the smaller repertoire. Repertoire richness was assessed with RTK rarefaction, the Chao1 estimator, and Recon v2.1 estimates of unobserved clonotypes. The source is immuneACCESS, and TCRdb retained only in-frame sequences with V and J called. Part of the clones is not carried over; for the studies checked, unresolved V genes explain less than half of this, and the remainder is unexplained. V and J calls and clone size follow that table, whereas D and trimming were derived from the DNA. The sample data list nearly 500,000 clones, and over 60% of these were observed just once. The top ten clones comprise 10% to 15% of the sample.

The CDR3 has 16 amino acids, counting the end cysteine and phenylalanine. Only the CDR3 region is kept as DNA, spanning 48 bases read in frame from base 1. As encoded in the germline V gene, CDR1 is SGHTS while CDR2 is YDEGEE. V loses 1 base, J loses 0 bases, and the germline ends lie 11 bases apart. Points on this clone: Which antigen it targets is not known. Nothing much larger sits one base from this clone, and base qualities are not available.

Donors were healthy HIV-negative adults with no recently reported acute infections or vaccinations. Every donor was a Caucasian adult residing in Nashville, Tennessee, USA. For unsorted samples, 90 million or so PBMCs were counted and genomic DNA was extracted with the QIAamp DNA Blood Mini kit. After blood collection by leukapheresis, PBMCs were isolated using Ficoll-Histopaque density gradient centrifugation and then cryopreserved in the vapor phase of liquid nitrogen. Overall study results and their limits: Because the study included a small number of donors, the genetic and exposure-history diversity represented was limited. Sampling was restricted to blood, and TCR repertoires in tissue are likely to differ from TCR repertoires in blood. Pairwise subsampling indicated that sequencing depth was expected to affect the degree of clonotype sharing among donors.

Source material: PBMCs. The chain was built from TRBV5-8 and TRBJ2-1, with the identity of the D gene unclear. The receptor was derived from a woman aged 40-49 years in good health. Some clones in this sample may be carry-over from other donors' samples. The CDR3 reads CASSLPRHSSYNEQFF. The sequenced DNA: TGTGCCAGCAGCTTGCCCCGACACAGCTCCTACAATGAGCAGTTCTTC.